The rows below give T cell receptor beta chains drawn from one sample of a study of cytomegalovirus exposure and HLA in healthy donors. TCRdb's copy holds only in-frame clones and misses some; the assay was immunoSEQ multiplex PCR. The table has 98,000 or so clones, about 80% seen once. The sample consisted of PBMCs. These receptors all come from a woman aged 40 to 50 in good health and CMV-seronegative. Both conserved end residues are part of each CDR3. The D gene is left open where the match is weak. Size is omitted from some rows. Given values are once, few, many or a class for expanded clones.

v_call: TRBV7-2
d_call: .
j_call: TRBJ2-7
clone_size: .
cdr3_length: 12
cdr3_nt: TGTGCCAGCAGCACTCCCCCGAGGGAGCAGTACTTC
cdr3_aa: CASSTPPREQYF

v_call: TRBV5-1
d_call: TRBD1
j_call: TRBJ1-1
clone_size: once
cdr3_length: 18
cdr3_nt: TGCGCCAGCAGCGCCGCGGGGACAGGGAAATTTGGGGACACTGAAGCTTTCTTT
cdr3_aa: CASSAAGTGKFGDTEAFF

v_call: TRBV7-9
d_call: TRBD2
j_call: TRBJ2-1
clone_size: .
cdr3_length: 15
cdr3_nt: TGTGCCAGCAGCTTACTGCGGGAGGGCCTGGGTGAGCAGTTCTTC
cdr3_aa: CASSLLREGLGEQFF

v_call: TRBV5-6
d_call: TRBD1
j_call: TRBJ2-7
clone_size: .
cdr3_length: 17
cdr3_nt: TGTGCCAGCAGCTGGGACAGGGGTAACGTATACGAATACGAGCAGTACTTC
cdr3_aa: CASSWDRGNVYEYEQYF

v_call: TRBV27
d_call: .
j_call: TRBJ2-2
clone_size: .
cdr3_length: 17
cdr3_nt: TGTGCCAGCAGTTTAAAGCCCCCGGACTTATACACCGGGGAGCTGTTTTTT
cdr3_aa: CASSLKPPDLYTGELFF

v_call: TRBV9
d_call: TRBD1
j_call: TRBJ2-1
clone_size: .
cdr3_length: 16
cdr3_nt: TGTGCCAGCAGCGCCCCAGGGGGAGCTAGGTACAATGAGCAGTTCTTC
cdr3_aa: CASSAPGGARYNEQFF

v_call: TRBV7-2
d_call: TRBD2
j_call: TRBJ2-1
clone_size: .
cdr3_length: 17
cdr3_nt: TGTGCCAGCAGCTTAGTGGAAGTAGCGGGAGGAAACAATGAGCAGTTCTTC
cdr3_aa: CASSLVEVAGGNNEQFF

v_call: TRBV7-2
d_call: .
j_call: TRBJ1-4
clone_size: .
cdr3_length: 14
cdr3_nt: TGTGCCAGCAGCTCACGACTACACCCTGAAAAACTGTTTTTT
cdr3_aa: CASSSRLHPEKLFF

v_call: TRBV5-6
d_call: .
j_call: TRBJ2-1
clone_size: .
cdr3_length: 11
cdr3_nt: TGTGCCAGCAGCTCTATCCGGGAGCAGTTCTTC
cdr3_aa: CASSSIREQFF

v_call: TRBV27
d_call: TRBD1
j_call: TRBJ1-2
clone_size: .
cdr3_length: 18
cdr3_nt: TGTGCCAGCACCCCCAACCCGGGACAGGGGGTTTCTAACTATGGCTACACCTTC
cdr3_aa: CASTPNPGQGVSNYGYTF

v_call: TRBV4-1
d_call: TRBD2
j_call: TRBJ2-1
clone_size: .
cdr3_length: 16
cdr3_nt: TGCGCCAGCAGTTACTGGGGGGGAGCGGGAGGCAATGAGCAGTTCTTC
cdr3_aa: CASSYWGGAGGNEQFF

v_call: TRBV5-1
d_call: .
j_call: TRBJ1-3
clone_size: .
cdr3_length: 15
cdr3_nt: TGCGCCAGCAGCCCCAGGTTATCCTCTGGAAACACCATATATTTT
cdr3_aa: CASSPRLSSGNTIYF

v_call: TRBV28
d_call: TRBD1
j_call: TRBJ1-1
clone_size: .
cdr3_length: 13
cdr3_nt: TGTGCCAGCAACAGGGGGCCTAACACTGAAGCTTTCTTT
cdr3_aa: CASNRGPNTEAFF

v_call: TRBV6-1
d_call: TRBD1
j_call: TRBJ2-1
clone_size: .
cdr3_length: 16
cdr3_nt: TGTGCCAGCAGTGTCCTTTCGGGGACAGGGGTCGGTGAGCAGTTCTTC
cdr3_aa: CASSVLSGTGVGEQFF

v_call: TRBV7-2
d_call: .
j_call: TRBJ1-5
clone_size: .
cdr3_length: 16
cdr3_nt: TGTGCCAGCAGCTCCAAAGGCGACTTCGGCAATCAGCCCCAGCATTTT
cdr3_aa: CASSSKGDFGNQPQHF

v_call: TRBV10-3
d_call: .
j_call: TRBJ1-1
clone_size: once
cdr3_length: 11
cdr3_nt: TGTGCCAGCGGAACGAACACTGAAGCTTTCTTT
cdr3_aa: CASGTNTEAFF

v_call: TRBV5-4
d_call: .
j_call: TRBJ2-3
clone_size: .
cdr3_length: 13
cdr3_nt: TGTGCCAGCAGCTTTGCAGGGGCAGATACGCAGTATTTT
cdr3_aa: CASSFAGADTQYF

v_call: TRBV28
d_call: .
j_call: TRBJ1-5
clone_size: once
cdr3_length: 14
cdr3_nt: TGTGCCAGCAGGCTTAGTAAAGGCAATCAGCCCCAGCATTTT
cdr3_aa: CASRLSKGNQPQHF

v_call: TRBV30
d_call: TRBD1
j_call: TRBJ1-4
clone_size: few
cdr3_length: 15
cdr3_nt: TGTGCCTGGAGTCCGCCGGGACAGCAAAATGAAAAACTGTTTTTT
cdr3_aa: CAWSPPGQQNEKLFF

v_call: TRBV27
d_call: TRBD1
j_call: TRBJ1-5
clone_size: .
cdr3_length: 15
cdr3_nt: TGTGCCAGCAGTTTGGGGGCAGGGGGAAATCAGCCCCAGCATTTT
cdr3_aa: CASSLGAGGNQPQHF

v_call: TRBV6-1
d_call: TRBD1
j_call: TRBJ2-3
clone_size: once
cdr3_length: 14
cdr3_nt: TGTGCCAGCATCCGGACAGGGAACACAGATACGCAGTATTTT
cdr3_aa: CASIRTGNTDTQYF

v_call: TRBV6-4
d_call: .
j_call: TRBJ2-3
clone_size: .
cdr3_length: 15
cdr3_nt: TGTGCCAGCAGCGACCACCCTTCCGGGACAGATACGCAGTATTTT
cdr3_aa: CASSDHPSGTDTQYF

v_call: TRBV11-1
d_call: TRBD2
j_call: TRBJ2-1
clone_size: .
cdr3_length: 13
cdr3_nt: TGTGCCAGCAGCTTAAGCGGGAAGGATGAGCAGTTCTTC
cdr3_aa: CASSLSGKDEQFF

v_call: TRBV14
d_call: .
j_call: TRBJ2-1
clone_size: .
cdr3_length: 16
cdr3_nt: TGTGCCAGCAGGCAACTCTACCCACCCTCCTACAATGAGCAGTTCTTC
cdr3_aa: CASRQLYPPSYNEQFF

v_call: TRBV19
d_call: .
j_call: TRBJ1-2
clone_size: .
cdr3_length: 14
cdr3_nt: TGTGCCAGTACCCGGGGAGGGAGCTACTATGGCTACACCTTC
cdr3_aa: CASTRGGSYYGYTF

v_call: TRBV28
d_call: TRBD2
j_call: TRBJ2-2
clone_size: .
cdr3_length: 15
cdr3_nt: TGTGCCAGCAGCCTGACTAGCGGGGAAAACGGGGAGCTGTTTTTT
cdr3_aa: CASSLTSGENGELFF

v_call: TRBV9
d_call: .
j_call: TRBJ1-4
clone_size: .
cdr3_length: 15
cdr3_nt: TGTGCCAGCAGCGCACAGGGTATTACTAATGAAAAACTGTTTTTT
cdr3_aa: CASSAQGITNEKLFF

v_call: TRBV13
d_call: TRBD1
j_call: TRBJ2-3
clone_size: .
cdr3_length: 20
cdr3_nt: TGTGCCAGCAGCAATACCCCGGGACAGGCTCCAGAGGAGCACACAGATACGCAGTATTTT
cdr3_aa: CASSNTPGQAPEEHTDTQYF

v_call: TRBV5-4
d_call: TRBD1
j_call: TRBJ1-2
clone_size: .
cdr3_length: 15
cdr3_nt: TGTGCCAGCAGCTTCATCACAGGGGGTCTCGATGGCTACACCTTC
cdr3_aa: CASSFITGGLDGYTF

v_call: TRBV20-1
d_call: TRBD1
j_call: TRBJ2-7
clone_size: .
cdr3_length: 11
cdr3_nt: TGCAGTGCTGGTCGGACAGGCGGGCAGTACTTC
cdr3_aa: CSAGRTGGQYF

v_call: TRBV18
d_call: .
j_call: TRBJ2-1
clone_size: .
cdr3_length: 15
cdr3_nt: TGTGCCAGCTCACCCAGGAACAGCCTTGGGAATGAGCAGTTCTTC
cdr3_aa: CASSPRNSLGNEQFF

v_call: TRBV19
d_call: .
j_call: TRBJ1-3
clone_size: .
cdr3_length: 16
cdr3_nt: TGTGCCAGTAGTATGGGAGTACGTGTGATTAGAAACACCATATATTTT
cdr3_aa: CASSMGVRVIRNTIYF

v_call: TRBV28
d_call: .
j_call: TRBJ2-7
clone_size: .
cdr3_length: 14
cdr3_nt: TGTGCCAGCAGTTTATACCAGAACTCCTACGAGCAGTACTTC
cdr3_aa: CASSLYQNSYEQYF

v_call: TRBV9
d_call: .
j_call: TRBJ2-1
clone_size: .
cdr3_length: 17
cdr3_nt: TGTGCCAGCAGCGTCACCCCGGGACTCAGCTCCTACAATGAGCAGTTCTTC
cdr3_aa: CASSVTPGLSSYNEQFF

v_call: TRBV9
d_call: .
j_call: TRBJ2-7
clone_size: .
cdr3_length: 15
cdr3_nt: TGTGCCAGCAGCGTTTCAGGGCTAAGGGAAGACGAGCAGTACTTC
cdr3_aa: CASSVSGLREDEQYF